These 21 T cell receptor beta chains were sequenced from one sample in a study of shared clonotypes between healthy human individuals. Profiled with immunoSEQ multiplex PCR; TCRdb holds only in-frame clones, not every one. The sample holds around 2.5 million clones; approximately 93% are singletons and the top ten take more than 0.35%. The sample comprised naive CD4+ T cells from PBMCs. Subset defined: CD45RA+ positively selected. These TCRs come from a man aged 18 to 29 in good health. Some clones in this sample may be carry-over from other donors' samples.

V usage is TRBV30 and J usage is TRBJ2-7; the D gene is possibly TRBD1 (6 bases). Trimming took 2 bases from V and 4 from J, leaving 18 bases between them. Germline V CDR1 and CDR2: GTSNPN, SVGIG (reference sequence). The CDR3 loop spans 15 amino acids. For the CDR3, the DNA is TGTGCCTGGAGTCCCAGGGGAGTGCCTATATACGAGCAGTACTTC. It encodes CAWSPRGVPIYEQYF. Full variable domain (outside the CDR3, taken from reference TRBV30 and TRBJ2-7): SQTIHQWPATLVQPVGSPLSLECTVEGTSNPNLYWYRQAAGRGLQLLFYSVGIGQISSEVPQNLSASRPQDRQFILSSKKLLLSDSGFYLCAWSPRGVPIYEQYFGPGTRLTVT.

This chain links TRBV9 with TRBJ2-1, with D perhaps being TRBD1 or TRBD2 (5 bases each). Between the trimmed V and J ends, which lost 2 bases and 6 bases, there was a span of 15 bases. This CDR3 has 15 amino acids. Germline V CDR1 and CDR2: SGDLS, YYNGEE. The DNA of the CDR3 is TGTGCCAGCAGCGTCCGGGACCAGCTGGGCAATGAGCAGTTCTTC. This encodes CASSVRDQLGNEQFF. Together with reference TRBV9 and TRBJ2-1, the CDR3 gives the full variable domain: DSGVTQTPKHLITATGQRVTLRCSPRSGDLSVYWYQQSLDQGLQFLIQYYNGEERAKGNILERFSAQQFPDLHSELNLSSLELGDSALYFCASSVRDQLGNEQFFGPGTRLTVL.

The CDR3 spells CATQGHPLGKNIQYF. CDR3 nucleotide sequence: TGTGCCACCCAAGGACACCCCTTGGGCAAAAACATTCAGTACTTC. The chain has TRBV15 and TRBJ2-4; weak D call: TRBD1 (5 bases). The CDR3 totals 15 residues. Per germline, CDR1 LNHNV and CDR2 YYDKDF (reference sequence). V shed 8 bases and J shed 3 bases, with 17 bases lying between them.

The gene calls are TRBV12-2 and TRBJ2-2. TRBV12-2 is designated a pseudogene. The CDR3 totals 18 residues. Here the CDR3 reads CASRDRDPRDLGTGELFF. CDR3 nucleotide sequence: TGTGCAAGTCGCGACCGGGACCCCCGGGATTTAGGCACCGGGGAGCTGTTTTTT.

The chain has TRBV28 and TRBJ2-7; TRBD2 agrees at 10 bases. V lost 6 bases, J lost 3 bases, and 11 bases stayed unmatched. The CDR3 covers 16 residues. The V gene's germline CDR1 is MDHEN and CDR2 SYDVKM. CDR3 region: CASRLAGARDNYEQYF. The CDR3 region has the DNA TGTGCCAGCAGGCTAGCGGGGGCCCGGGACAACTACGAGCAGTACTTC.

As for this clone: This sample includes further DNA sequences coding for the same CDR3. V usage is TRBV18 and J usage is TRBJ1-1; a weak D match, TRBD1 (6 bases). Trimming left V 4 bases short and J 1 base short, with 10 bases between. The CDR3 has 14 amino acids. The germline gives CDR1 KGHSH, CDR2 LQKENI. The CDR3 DNA reads as TGTGCCAGCTCACTACAAGGGGGGAACACTGAAGCTTTCTTT. Amino acid sequence: CASSLQGGNTEAFF.

Here the CDR3 reads CASRMDGTDTQYF. The CDR3 bases are TGTGCCAGCAGGATGGACGGCACAGATACGCAGTATTTT. The chain is built from TRBV6-5 and TRBJ2-3, with D hard to call. Deletions cut 6 bases from V and 1 base from J, with 8 bases between. The CDR3 covers 13 residues. From germline, CDR1 is MNHEY and CDR2 SVGAGI.

V and J are TRBV5-6 and TRBJ2-3; weak D call: TRBD1 (6 bases). The CDR3 has 16 residues. CDR1 SGHDT and CDR2 YYEEEE come from the germline V gene. The V end lost 4 bases, the J end lost 1 base, and 16 bases lay between the germline ends. This CDR3 reads CASSQLQGGGTDTQYF. As DNA, the CDR3 is TGTGCCAGCAGCCAACTCCAAGGGGGAGGCACAGATACGCAGTATTTT. Variable domain in full (rest from reference TRBV5-6 and TRBJ2-3): DAGVTQSPTHLIKTRGQQVTLRCSPKSGHDTVSWYQQALGQGPQFIFQYYEEEERQRGNFPDRFSGHQFPNYSSELNVNALLLGDSALYLCASSQLQGGGTDTQYFGPGTRLTVL.

The chain has TRBV27 and TRBJ2-2; D not resolved. Trimming left V 3 bases short and J 4 bases short, with 9 bases between. This CDR3 spans 14 amino acids. Germline assignment: CDR1 MNHEY and CDR2 SMNVEV (reference sequence). Here the CDR3 reads CASSFKLTTGELFF. The CDR3, as DNA: TGTGCCAGCAGTTTTAAGCTGACCACCGGGGAGCTGTTTTTT.

The chain recombines TRBV29-1 with TRBJ2-7; a possible D gene is TRBD1 (7 bases). V lost 6 bases to trimming and J lost 7 bases, with 28 bases between them. Germline V lookup: CDR1 SQVTM, CDR2 ANQGSEA. The length of the CDR3 is 16 residues. This CDR3 reads CSVSMITGVLGREQYF. CDR3 sequence (DNA): TGCAGCGTATCCATGATCACAGGGGTGCTGGGGAGGGAGCAGTACTTC.

V and J are TRBV5-4 and TRBJ1-5, with a possible D match to TRBD1 (5 bases). The CDR3 runs to 14 residues. Between the trimmed V and J ends, which lost 1 base and 4 bases, there was a span of 9 bases. Germline CDR1 reads SGHNT; CDR2 reads YYREEE (reference sequence). The CDR3 is CASSLRGRNQPQHF. DNA for the CDR3: TGTGCCAGCAGCTTGCGGGGGAGGAATCAGCCCCAGCATTTT.

This clone was seen only a few times. This chain connects TRBV14 to TRBJ1-1; 7 nucleotides align to TRBD1. The CDR3 runs 14 residues. The junction had 8 bases not matched to a gene; V was cut back by 1 base and J by 9 bases. From germline, CDR1 is SGHDN and CDR2 FVKESK. Written as DNA, the CDR3 is TGTGCCAGCAGCCAAGGTATGGGGACAGCGAAAGCTTTCTTT. This encodes CASSQGMGTAKAFF. Based on the CDR3 plus reference TRBV14 and TRBJ1-1, the full variable domain is EAGVTQFPSHSVIEKGQTVTLRCDPISGHDNLYWYRRVMGKEIKFLLHFVKESKQDESGMPNNRFLAERTGGTYSTLKVQPAELEDSGVYFCASSQGMGTAKAFFGQGTRLTVV.

The chain is built from TRBV7-2 and TRBJ2-7; possible D gene TRBD1, 6 bases. The CDR3 runs 15 residues. Trimming took 5 bases from V and 0 from J, leaving 14 bases between them. Germline CDR1 SGHTA, CDR2 FQGNSA. The CDR3: CASSQGRSSSYEQYF. In DNA form, the CDR3 reads TGTGCCAGCAGCCAGGGGCGCTCCAGCTCCTACGAGCAGTACTTC.

Details on this clone: The sample has other DNA sequences that encode this CDR3 too. This chain joins TRBV19 and TRBJ2-7; 8 positions match TRBD2. After removal of 1 base from V and 3 bases from J, the junction contained 5 bases not matched to a gene. This CDR3 has 15 residues. CDR1 and CDR2 (germline): LNHDA, SQIVND (reference sequence). CDR3 DNA: TGTGCCAGTAGTATAGCCGCGAGCGGGAGCTACGAGCAGTACTTC. Amino acid sequence: CASSIAASGSYEQYF.

The chain links TRBV11-2 to TRBJ1-2, with TRBD1 matching 11 bases. The ends lost 5 bases at V and 4 bases at J; junction bases unmatched: 3. Germline V gene data show CDR1 as SGHAT and CDR2 as FQNNGV. The CDR3 contains 14 residues. The CDR3 nucleotides are TGTGCCAGCAGCGTCGGGACAGGGGGCTATGGCTACACCTTC. Protein: CASSVGTGGYGYTF.

V usage is TRBV6-5 and J usage is TRBJ1-2; D may be TRBD1 (6 bases). This CDR3 contains 13 residues. The germline CDR1 and CDR2 sequences are MNHEY and SVGAGI. V lost 11 bases to trimming and J lost 4 bases, with 17 bases between them. CDR3 nucleotides: TGTGCCCCTTGGGTGCGCAGGGGCTATGGCTACACCTTC. This codes for CAPWVRRGYGYTF.

V gene TRBV5-1 combines with J gene TRBJ2-5; 9 positions match TRBD2. The V segment lost 6 bases and the J segment 5 bases; nucleotides outside the gene matches: 8. The CDR3 runs to 14 residues. Germline CDR1 SGHRS, CDR2 YFSETQ. CDR3 sequence reads: CASKWLAGTETQYF. In DNA form, the CDR3 reads TGCGCCAGCAAATGGCTAGCGGGGACGGAGACCCAGTACTTC.

J is TRBJ2-6 and V is TRBV5-4, with a possible D match to TRBD1 (5 bases). This CDR3 has 15 amino acids. V was pared by 5 bases and J by 1 base, with 10 bases between. Germline V gene data show CDR1 as SGHNT and CDR2 as YYREEE (reference sequence). The CDR3 DNA sequence: TGTGCCAGCAGTTTCAAGGGGTCTGGGGCCAACGTCCTGACTTTC. Translated: CASSFKGSGANVLTF.

This sequence joins TRBV11-2 and TRBJ2-3, with TRBD1 matching 7 bases. Germline CDR1 is SGHAT and CDR2 is FQNNGV. Germline trimming cut 2 bases from V and 4 bases from J; bases unmatched to any gene: 9. CDR3 length equals 16 residues. The CDR3 protein is CASSLKQGFGADTQYF. CDR3 DNA: TGTGCCAGCAGCTTAAAACAGGGGTTTGGGGCAGATACGCAGTATTTT.

This clone has a single count. This rearrangement joins TRBV9 to TRBJ2-1, with D uncertain. With 0 bases removed from V and 0 bases from J, the gap between germline ends came to 16 bases. The CDR3 has 18 amino acids. CDR1 is SGDLS and CDR2 is YYNGEE in the germline V gene. This chain's CDR3 is CASSVGARTSDSYNEQFF. The CDR3 nucleotides read TGTGCCAGCAGCGTAGGGGCTAGAACCTCCGACTCCTACAATGAGCAGTTCTTC.

V usage is TRBV5-8 and J usage is TRBJ2-4; 16 nucleotides agree with TRBD2. The CDR3 consists of 17 residues. Looked up from germline, CDR1 is SGHTS and CDR2 is YDEGEE. Losses at the gene ends were 5 bases for V and 1 base for J; bases not matched to a gene: 3. The CDR3 is CASRGLAGGRAKNIQYF. CDR3 DNA sequence: TGTGCCAGCAGGGGACTAGCGGGAGGGCGGGCCAAAAACATTCAGTACTTC.